A selection of T cell receptor beta chains follows, all from one sample in a study of beta chain features in type 1 diabetes. Profiled with immunoSEQ multiplex PCR; TCRdb holds only in-frame clones, not every one. The sample has approximately 280,000 clones; 15% are singletons. The sequenced sample was naive CD4+ T cells from blood. These receptors originate from a man younger than 35 with type 1 diabetes. Each CDR3 is given with its conserved first and last residue. The D gene is left open where the match is weak. Clone size appears in some rows only: once, few, many, or a class for an expanded clone.

v_gene	d_gene	j_gene	abundance	CDR3nt	CDR3aa
TRBV15	NA	TRBJ2-7	few	TGTGCCACCAGCAGAGAATTGACAACCTACGAGCAGTACTTC	CATSRELTTYEQYF
TRBV6-1	NA	TRBJ2-5	few	TGTGCCAGCAGTGAAGGCAGAAAGACCCAGTACTTC	CASSEGRKTQYF
TRBV9	TRBD2	TRBJ2-2	few	TGTGCCGCCCGGGAGGGAAGGGAGAGCGGGGAGCTGTTTTTT	CAAREGRESGELFF
TRBV5-1	NA	TRBJ2-7	NA	TGCGCCAGCAGCTGGGGGGTTGCAGGGACCTACGAGCAGTACTTC	CASSWGVAGTYEQYF
TRBV9	NA	TRBJ1-1	NA	TGTGCCAGCAGCCCCGGGTTCACGAGTTCAGCTTTCTTT	CASSPGFTSSAFF
TRBV9	NA	TRBJ2-3	few	TGTGCCAGCACCCGCGGGGGACAGGCCCCAGATACGCAGTATTTT	CASTRGGQAPDTQYF
TRBV19	NA	TRBJ1-2	NA	TGTGCCAGTAGTCCAACCATGAGGGCTGTCGCCTATGGCTACACCTTC	CASSPTMRAVAYGYTF
TRBV7-9	TRBD2	TRBJ2-3	few	TGTGCCAGCATCGGGACTAGCGGGGGCAGAGATACGCAGTATTTT	CASIGTSGGRDTQYF
TRBV30	TRBD1	TRBJ2-7	few	TGTGCCTGGCACAGGGGAACCTACGAGCAGTACTTC	CAWHRGTYEQYF
TRBV28	NA	TRBJ2-5	NA	TGTGCCAGCACCGGCCAGGGGCGATATAGCCAAGAGACCCAGTACTTC	CASTGQGRYSQETQYF
TRBV27	NA	TRBJ2-7	few	TGTGCCAGCGCCAGGGGCTTCGCGGTCCTAAGGAACGAGCAGTACTTC	CASARGFAVLRNEQYF
TRBV7-9	TRBD2	TRBJ2-5	few	TGTGCCAGCAGCCCGCGACTAGCGGGAGGGGAGACCCAGTACTTC	CASSPRLAGGETQYF
TRBV18	TRBD2	TRBJ2-4	NA	TGTGCCAGCTCACCACGCGAGCGGGAAGTAGGAGGAGTAGCCAAAAACATTCAGTACTTC	CASSPREREVGGVAKNIQYF
TRBV14	TRBD1	TRBJ1-6	few	TGTGCCAGCAGAATTCAGGGGGACTCACCCCTCCACTTT	CASRIQGDSPLHF
TRBV7-9	TRBD1	TRBJ2-6	NA	TGTGCCAGCAGCCAAAAGGGACAGAGTGGTGGGGCCAACGTCCTGACTTTC	CASSQKGQSGGANVLTF
TRBV30	NA	TRBJ1-2	NA	TGTGCCTGGAGTGGCAGGGTTGAGAACTATGGCTACACCTTC	CAWSGRVENYGYTF
TRBV29-1	TRBD2	TRBJ2-5	NA	TGCAGCGTTGAAGGGGAGGGAGAGACCCAGTACTTC	CSVEGEGETQYF
TRBV10-2	TRBD2	TRBJ2-2	NA	TGCGCCAGCAGTGGTCCAGCGGGGATCACCGGGGAGCTGTTTTTT	CASSGPAGITGELFF
TRBV5-4	NA	TRBJ2-2	few	TGTGCCAGCAGCCCCAGGGCAACGAACACCGGGGAGCTGTTTTTT	CASSPRATNTGELFF
TRBV6-5	TRBD1	TRBJ2-3	NA	TGTGCCAGCAGTTCCGGAGGACAGGGGACAGATACGCAGTATTTT	CASSSGGQGTDTQYF
TRBV19	NA	TRBJ1-5	NA	TGTGCCAGTAGTATACAGGGCCACAATCAGCCCCAGCATTTT	CASSIQGHNQPQHF
TRBV7-9	NA	TRBJ2-3	NA	TGTGCCAGCAGCTCCCTTACCGCGACAGATACGCAGTATTTT	CASSSLTATDTQYF
TRBV5-6	NA	TRBJ1-1	few	TGTGCCAGCAGCTGGGCGAGTCTGAACACTGAAGCTTTCTTT	CASSWASLNTEAFF
TRBV18	NA	TRBJ1-2	NA	TGTGCCAGTTCACCGGATAACAGGATCAACTATGGCTACACCTTC	CASSPDNRINYGYTF
TRBV5-4	TRBD2	TRBJ2-1	NA	TGTGCCAGCAGCACCGGGACTAGCGGTCTATGGGAGCAGTTCTTC	CASSTGTSGLWEQFF
TRBV20-1	NA	TRBJ2-3	NA	TGCAGTGCTGCCGGGACTTGGCAGTATTTT	CSAAGTWQYF
TRBV7-6	NA	TRBJ2-7	NA	TGTGCCAGCAGCCCGAACCGGGGAGGGGGGGGCTACGAGCAGTACTTC	CASSPNRGGGGYEQYF
TRBV11-3	NA	TRBJ1-4	few	TGTGCCAGCAGCACGAGGCAGGGAGGCGATGAAAAACTGTTTTTT	CASSTRQGGDEKLFF
TRBV9	NA	TRBJ2-6	few	TGTGCCAGCAGCGTAGTTGGAGGAATTGGGGCCAACGTCCTGACTTTC	CASSVVGGIGANVLTF
TRBV7-9	TRBD2	TRBJ2-1	NA	TGTGCCAGCAGGTTACTAGCGGGAGCGAATGGTGAGCAGTTCTTC	CASRLLAGANGEQFF
TRBV21-1	NA	TRBJ2-7	NA	TGTGCCAGCAGCCGGACTAGCGGAGGATGCTACGAGCAGTACTTC	CASSRTSGGCYEQYF
TRBV30	NA	TRBJ2-2	NA	TGTGCCGGACTCAGCGGGACCGGGGAGCTGTTTTTT	CAGLSGTGELFF
TRBV7-2	NA	TRBJ2-7	few	TGTGCCAGCAGCTCTGCATGGGGGGCCTACGAGCAGTACTTC	CASSSAWGAYEQYF
TRBV9	NA	TRBJ2-5	NA	TGTGCCAGCAGCGTAAACTCCCAAGAGACCCAGTACTTC	CASSVNSQETQYF
TRBV30	NA	TRBJ1-2	NA	TGTGCCTGGAGTCTCAGGGTAACCTGGGGAGGCTACACCTTC	CAWSLRVTWGGYTF
TRBV19	NA	TRBJ2-1	NA	TGTGCCAGTAGTCGTTTCAGGACTTACAATGAGCAGTTCTTC	CASSRFRTYNEQFF
TRBV10-3	TRBD1	TRBJ1-1	NA	TGTGCCATCAGCCGGGACAGGGGCCTACCCCACACTGAAGCTTTCTTT	CAISRDRGLPHTEAFF
TRBV9	NA	TRBJ2-3	few	TGTGCCAGCAGCGCCCTACAGGGCCTTAGCACAGATACGCAGTATTTT	CASSALQGLSTDTQYF
TRBV4-2	TRBD2	TRBJ2-1	NA	TGTGCCAGCAGCCAAGGGCTGGCTAGCGGGAGCTCCTACAATGAGCAGTTCTTC	CASSQGLASGSSYNEQFF
TRBV28	NA	TRBJ2-1	many	TGTGCCAGCAGTCTCTCCTACAATGAGCAGTTCTTC	CASSLSYNEQFF
TRBV9	TRBD2	TRBJ2-7	NA	TGTGCCAGCAGCTCCGGACTAGCGGGGGTCTACGAGCAGTACTTC	CASSSGLAGVYEQYF
TRBV11-2	TRBD1	TRBJ1-2	NA	TGTGCCAGCAGCTTAGGACAGGGATTCTATGGCTACACCTTC	CASSLGQGFYGYTF
TRBV5-4	TRBD2	TRBJ2-5	few	TGTGCCAGCAGCTACTCCGGACTAGCGGCCCAAGAGACCCAGTACTTC	CASSYSGLAAQETQYF
TRBV4-1	TRBD2	TRBJ2-3	few	TGCGCCAGCAGCCTTAGGACTAGCGGGTCTCGTAGCACAGATACGCAGTATTTT	CASSLRTSGSRSTDTQYF
TRBV18	NA	TRBJ2-5	few	TGTGCCAGCTCACCCTCCAGGGTGGAAGAGACCCAGTACTTC	CASSPSRVEETQYF
TRBV7-2	NA	TRBJ2-1	NA	TGTGCCAGCAGCTCCCGTTGGTGGAGCCGGCATGAGCAGTTCTTC	CASSSRWWSRHEQFF
TRBV7-8	NA	TRBJ2-7	NA	TGTGCCAGCAGCGCCCCTAGCCTTCGGGACAACTCCTACGAGCAGTACTTC	CASSAPSLRDNSYEQYF
TRBV5-1	NA	TRBJ2-7	few	TGCGCCAGCAGCGCAGCGAAGAGTGGCGGCCCCCCGGGCGAGCAGTACTTC	CASSAAKSGGPPGEQYF
TRBV2	NA	TRBJ2-7	NA	TGTGCCAGCAGTGGGTCGGGGTACGAGCAGTACTTC	CASSGSGYEQYF
TRBV7-8	NA	TRBJ2-6	NA	TGTGCCAGCAGCCCTGTCAGGGCTGGGGCCAACGTCCTGACTTTC	CASSPVRAGANVLTF
TRBV30	NA	TRBJ2-7	few	TGTGCCTGGAGTCATTCCCTTTTGACAGCCGGCGAGCAGTACTTC	CAWSHSLLTAGEQYF
TRBV19	TRBD1	TRBJ2-7	NA	TGTGCCAGTAGTACTCGAAGACAGGGGATTACCGAGCAGTACTTC	CASSTRRQGITEQYF
TRBV19	TRBD1	TRBJ2-6	few	TGTGCCAGTACCGGGACAGGGGGCGCTGGGGCCAACGTCCTGACTTTC	CASTGTGGAGANVLTF
TRBV5-1	TRBD2	TRBJ2-7	few	TGCGCCAGCAGCCCCGGACTAGCGGGAGGATTGGAGGGCGAGCAGTACTTC	CASSPGLAGGLEGEQYF
TRBV7-2	TRBD1	TRBJ1-5	few	TGTGCCAGCAGCTTAGCGCGGACAGGGTATCAGCCCCAGCATTTT	CASSLARTGYQPQHF
TRBV5-1	TRBD2	TRBJ2-1	few	TGCGCCAGCACCGTAGCGGGAGGCTCCTACAATGAGCAGTTCTTC	CASTVAGGSYNEQFF
TRBV30	NA	TRBJ1-3	few	TGTGCCTGGAGTGTGAGTCGGACAAGCTCTGGAAACACCATATATTTT	CAWSVSRTSSGNTIYF
TRBV21-1	NA	TRBJ1-5	NA	TGTGCCAGCAGCCCAGGGGAAGGAAGCAATCAGCCCCAGCATTTT	CASSPGEGSNQPQHF
TRBV21-1	NA	TRBJ1-3	NA	TGTGCCAGCAGCAGCAGGGACAGCTCTGGAAACACCATATATTTT	CASSSRDSSGNTIYF